The entry below gives a single TCR beta chain sequence along with its context. This record belongs to a study of T cell changes during pregnancy in multiple sclerosis. Sequencing used immunoSEQ multiplex PCR; TCRdb keeps in-frame clones, though not all of them. Counted here are over 65,000 clones, roughly 94% occurring once; the ten biggest clones make up about 0.6%. This CDR3 spans 11 amino acids. Germline loops: CDR1 SGHVS, CDR2 FNYEAQ. J lost 14 bases, V lost 4 bases, and 5 bases had no gene match. The source of this sequence is a female donor with multiple sclerosis, enrolled in a pregnancy study. This rearrangement joins TRBV7-6 to TRBJ2-1; TRBD1 agrees at 7 bases. Sequenced here: peripheral blood, sampled in the third trimester of pregnancy. The CDR3 spells CASSSGTDKFF. In DNA form, the CDR3 reads TGTGCCAGCAGCTCCGGGACAGATAAGTTCTTC. Full variable domain (outside the CDR3, taken from reference TRBV7-6 and TRBJ2-1): GAGVSQSPRYKVTKRGQDVALRCDPISGHVSLYWYRQALGQGPEFLTYFNYEAQQDKSGLPNDRFSAERPEGSISTLTIQRTEQRDSAMYRCASSSGTDKFFGPGTRLTVL.